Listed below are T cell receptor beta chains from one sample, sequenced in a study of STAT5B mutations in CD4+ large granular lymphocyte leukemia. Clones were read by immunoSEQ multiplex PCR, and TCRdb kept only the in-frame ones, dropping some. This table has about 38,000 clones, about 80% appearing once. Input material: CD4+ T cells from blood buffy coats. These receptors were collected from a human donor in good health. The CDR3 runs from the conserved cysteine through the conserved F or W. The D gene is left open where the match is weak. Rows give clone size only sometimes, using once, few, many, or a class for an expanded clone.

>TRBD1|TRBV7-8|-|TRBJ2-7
TGTGCCAGCAGCGAAAGGGAACAGGGGGGCAATTACGAGCAGTACTTC
CASSEREQGGNYEQYF
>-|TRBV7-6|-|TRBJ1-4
TGTGCCAGCAGCTTAGGTCCGGGGACATCCCCAACTAATGAAAAACTGTTTTTT
CASSLGPGTSPTNEKLFF
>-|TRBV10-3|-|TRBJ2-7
TGTGCCATCAGCCGAATCGTCGACGGCTACGAGCAGTACTTC
CAISRIVDGYEQYF
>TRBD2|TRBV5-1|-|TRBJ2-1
TGCGCCAGCAGCCGGAGGGCGGGGGGTCGAGGTAATGAGCAGTTCTTC
CASSRRAGGRGNEQFF
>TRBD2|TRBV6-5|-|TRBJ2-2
TGTGCCAGCAGTTACTCAACTAGCGGGGGGACCGGGGAGCTGTTTTTT
CASSYSTSGGTGELFF
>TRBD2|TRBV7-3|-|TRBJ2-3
TGTGCCAGCAGCTTACGGCTAGCGGGAACGAGCACAGATACGCAGTATTTT
CASSLRLAGTSTDTQYF
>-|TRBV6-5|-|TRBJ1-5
TGTGCCAGCAGTTGGGGCGGGGATCAGCCCCAGCATTTT
CASSWGGDQPQHF
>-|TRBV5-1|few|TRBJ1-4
TGCGCCAGCAGCTTGGGCCATGCAACTAATGAAAAACTGTTTTTT
CASSLGHATNEKLFF
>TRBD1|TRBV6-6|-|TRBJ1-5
TGTGCCAGCAGCTTTGACAGGGTCTATCAGCCCCAGCATTTT
CASSFDRVYQPQHF
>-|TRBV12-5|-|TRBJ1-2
TGTGGGACGTCCGGGGTCGAAGGCTACACCTTC
CGTSGVEGYTF
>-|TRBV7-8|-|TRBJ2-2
TGTGCCAGCAGCTTACGATTGGGGAACCGAGGGGGCGGGGAGCTGTTTTTT
CASSLRLGNRGGGELFF
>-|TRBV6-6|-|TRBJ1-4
TGTGCCAGCAGCACCCCGGGAGCAGGTGGGAATGAAAAACTGTTTTTT
CASSTPGAGGNEKLFF
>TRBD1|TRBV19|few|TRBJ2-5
TGTGCCAGTAGGCCGGGACAGGGTTCCGGAAAAGAGACCCAGTACTTC
CASRPGQGSGKETQYF
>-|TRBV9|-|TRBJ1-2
TGTGCCAGCAGCGTACCCCCGGGCTATGGCTACACCTTC
CASSVPPGYGYTF
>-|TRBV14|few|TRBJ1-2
TGTGCCAGCAGCCACGGGCCGTCGTCTGGCTACACCTTC
CASSHGPSSGYTF
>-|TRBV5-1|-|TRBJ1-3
TGCGCCAGCAGCCTAACAGGACCGTCCTCTGGAAACACCATATATTTT
CASSLTGPSSGNTIYF
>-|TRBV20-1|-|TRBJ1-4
TGCAGCCCGCGCCAAGGGGAAAAACTGTTTTTT
CSPRQGEKLFF
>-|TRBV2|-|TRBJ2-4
TGTGCCAGCAAGGAAGCGATAGCCAAAAACATTCAGTACTTC
CASKEAIAKNIQYF
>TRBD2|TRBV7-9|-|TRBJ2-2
TGTGCCAGCAGCTTAGTGACTAGCGGGAGGGCCTGGCCCGGGGAGCTGTTTTTT
CASSLVTSGRAWPGELFF
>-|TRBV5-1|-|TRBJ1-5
TGCGCCAGCAGCTCAGGGGTTAGCAATCAGCCCCAGCATTTT
CASSSGVSNQPQHF
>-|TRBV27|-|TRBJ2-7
TGTGCCAGCAGTTTCTCAGGGATCGAGCAGTACTTC
CASSFSGIEQYF
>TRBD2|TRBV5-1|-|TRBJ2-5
TGCGCCAGCAGCCCTGGGGTAGCGGGGGGCGGAGAGACCCAGTACTTC
CASSPGVAGGGETQYF
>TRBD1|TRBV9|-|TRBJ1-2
TGTGCCAGCAGGGGACAGGGAAGGGACTATGGCTACACCTTC
CASRGQGRDYGYTF
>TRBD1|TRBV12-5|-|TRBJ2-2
TGTGCTGGCAGGGGGATCGCGAACACCGGGGAGCTGTTTTTT
CAGRGIANTGELFF
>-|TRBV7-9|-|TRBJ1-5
TGTGCCAGCAGCTTAGGGGTAGATCAGCCCCAGCATTTT
CASSLGVDQPQHF
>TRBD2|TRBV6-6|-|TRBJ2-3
TGTGCCAGCAAGCTAGCGGGGGCCACAGATACGCAGTATTTT
CASKLAGATDTQYF
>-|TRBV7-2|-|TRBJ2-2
TGTGCCAGCAGCTTAGTGGTCGCCGCGAACACCGGGGAGCTGTTTTTT
CASSLVVAANTGELFF
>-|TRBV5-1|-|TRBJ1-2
TGCGCCAGCAGCTTGGAAGGGAACTATGGCTACACCTTC
CASSLEGNYGYTF
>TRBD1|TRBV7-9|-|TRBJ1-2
TGTGCCAGCAGCCCGGGGGACAGGTGGTCCTATGGCTACACCTTC
CASSPGDRWSYGYTF
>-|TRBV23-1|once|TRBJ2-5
TGCGCCAGCAGTCAATTCCCCGGGCCATGTCAAGAGACCCAGTACTTC
CASSQFPGPCQETQYF
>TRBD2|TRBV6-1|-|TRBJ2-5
TGTGCCAGCAGTGCGGGAGGGGGTCGGGAGACCCAGTACTTC
CASSAGGGRETQYF
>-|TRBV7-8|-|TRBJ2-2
TGTGCCAGCATAAGGAGTCAGGCCGGGGAGCTGTTTTTT
CASIRSQAGELFF